The T cell receptor beta chain under discussion was sequenced for a study of T cells in localized non-small cell lung cancer. Study conclusions and caveats: Detection in adjacent lung was observed for a median around 50 of the top 100 tumor clones. The study linked higher blood T cell density to longer overall survival.

Points on this clone: The target antigen is unknown.

CDR1 is SGDLS, CDR2 YYNGEE, per germline. This CDR3 contains 14 residues. Between the trimmed V and J ends, which lost 0 bases and 5 bases, there was a span of 11 bases. Sequenced by immunoSEQ multiplex PCR; TCRdb stores in-frame clones only, minus some. Among approximately 35,000 clones listed, roughly nine tenths were seen once. Sequenced here: PBMCs, sampled before any cancer treatment. V and J are TRBV9 and TRBJ1-2; the D gene is possibly TRBD1 (5 bases). The origin of this receptor is a man aged 35 to 69 with stage II lung adenocarcinoma. CDR3 in amino acids: CASSVEGTGYGYTF. The CDR3 DNA follows: TGTGCCAGCAGCGTAGAAGGGACTGGATATGGCTACACCTTC. The full variable domain, in which reference TRBV9 and TRBJ1-2 provide the parts outside the CDR3, is DSGVTQTPKHLITATGQRVTLRCSPRSGDLSVYWYQQSLDQGLQFLIQYYNGEERAKGNILERFSAQQFPDLHSELNLSSLELGDSALYFCASSVEGTGYGYTFGSGTRLTVV.